This T cell receptor (beta chain) was sequenced during a study of blood T cell repertoires in COVID-19. Study details: Samples of COVID-19 (acute and convalescent) were obtained from the United States, Italy and Spain.

Sequenced by immunoSEQ multiplex PCR; TCRdb stores in-frame clones only, minus some. The data show some 240,000 clones, around 90% seen once. Germline V gene sequence: CDR1 SGHDN, CDR2 FVKESK. Trimming left V 2 bases short and J 9 bases short, with 11 bases between. The CDR3 extends over 13 amino acids. V and J are TRBV14 and TRBJ1-5; D gene ambiguous. Sequencing input: peripheral blood. The clonotype comes from a man aged 60 to 75 with COVID-19, enrolled during active disease. The CDR3 nucleotides read TGTGCCAGCAGCCAATCTACGGTTGGGCCCCAGCATTTT. Translation: CASSQSTVGPQHF.